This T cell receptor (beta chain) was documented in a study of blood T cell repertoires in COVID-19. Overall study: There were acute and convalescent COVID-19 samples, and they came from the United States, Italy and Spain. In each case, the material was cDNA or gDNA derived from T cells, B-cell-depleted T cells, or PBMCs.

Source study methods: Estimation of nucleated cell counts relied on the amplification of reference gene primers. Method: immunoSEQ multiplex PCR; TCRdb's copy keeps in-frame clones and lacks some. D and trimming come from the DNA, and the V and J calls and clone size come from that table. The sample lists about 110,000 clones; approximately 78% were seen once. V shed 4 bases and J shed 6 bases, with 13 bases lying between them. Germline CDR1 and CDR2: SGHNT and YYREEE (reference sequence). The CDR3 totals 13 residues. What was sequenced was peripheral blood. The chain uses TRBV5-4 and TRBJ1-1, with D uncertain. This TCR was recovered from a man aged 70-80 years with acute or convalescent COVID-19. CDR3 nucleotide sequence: TGTGCCAGCAGCAACCGGGTCCGTCCTGAAGCTTTCTTT. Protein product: CASSNRVRPEAFF.